What follows describes a single T cell receptor beta chain. CDR1 and CDR2 (germline): MNHEY, SVGAGI. Germline trimming cut 6 bases from V and 5 bases from J; bases unmatched to any gene: 3. CDR3 length: 13 amino acids. This sample was included in a study of blood T cell repertoires in COVID-19. Study information: Specimens from acute and convalescent COVID-19 originated in the United States, Italy and Spain.

The assay was immunoSEQ multiplex PCR, and TCRdb's table has in-frame clones only and misses some. This sample has approximately 61,000 clones, with 70% to 90% found just once. Sequencing was performed on peripheral blood. The J gene is TRBJ2-2, the V gene TRBV6-5; 7 nucleotides line up with TRBD2. The sequence came from a woman aged 80 or over with active COVID-19. CDR3 DNA: TGTGCCAGCAGACGGGGAGGGACCGGGGAGCTGTTTTTT. It specifies CASRRGGTGELFF.